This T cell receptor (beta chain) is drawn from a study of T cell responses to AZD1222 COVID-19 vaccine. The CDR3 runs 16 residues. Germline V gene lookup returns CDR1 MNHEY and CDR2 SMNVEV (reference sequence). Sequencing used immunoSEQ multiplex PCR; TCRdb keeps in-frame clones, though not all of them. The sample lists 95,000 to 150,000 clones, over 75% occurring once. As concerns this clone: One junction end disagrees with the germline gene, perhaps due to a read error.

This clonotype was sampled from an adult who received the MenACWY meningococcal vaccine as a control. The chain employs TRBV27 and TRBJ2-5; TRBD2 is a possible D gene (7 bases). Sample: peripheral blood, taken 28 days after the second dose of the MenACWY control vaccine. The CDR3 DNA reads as TGTGCCGGCAGTTTTAGGAGCAGGGGAGGGGTGGAGACCCAGTACTTC. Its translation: CAGSFRSRGGVETQYF.